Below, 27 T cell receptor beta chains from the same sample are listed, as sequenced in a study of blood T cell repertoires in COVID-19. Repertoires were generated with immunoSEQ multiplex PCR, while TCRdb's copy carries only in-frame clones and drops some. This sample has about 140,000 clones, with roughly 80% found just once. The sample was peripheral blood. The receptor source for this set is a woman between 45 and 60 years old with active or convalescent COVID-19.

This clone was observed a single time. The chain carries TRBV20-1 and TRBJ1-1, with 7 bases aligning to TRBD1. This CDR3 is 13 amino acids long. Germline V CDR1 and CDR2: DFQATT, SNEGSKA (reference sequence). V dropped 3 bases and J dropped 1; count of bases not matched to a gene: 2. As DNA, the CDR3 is TGCAGTGCTAGTGGACAGGAGAACACTGAAGCTTTCTTT. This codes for CSASGQENTEAFF.

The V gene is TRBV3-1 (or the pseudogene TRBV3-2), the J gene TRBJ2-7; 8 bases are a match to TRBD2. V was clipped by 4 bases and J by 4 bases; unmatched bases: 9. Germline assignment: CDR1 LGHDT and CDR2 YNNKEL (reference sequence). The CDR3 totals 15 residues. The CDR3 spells CASSPGSGKGYEQYF. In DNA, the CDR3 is TGTGCCAGCAGCCCGGGTAGCGGGAAGGGGTACGAGCAGTACTTC.

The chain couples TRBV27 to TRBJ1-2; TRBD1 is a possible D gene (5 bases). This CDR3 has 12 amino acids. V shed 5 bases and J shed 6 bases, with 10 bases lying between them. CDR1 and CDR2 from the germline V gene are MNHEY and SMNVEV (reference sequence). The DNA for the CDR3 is TGTGCCAGCAGTCACCAGGGTAATGGCTACACCTTC. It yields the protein CASSHQGNGYTF.

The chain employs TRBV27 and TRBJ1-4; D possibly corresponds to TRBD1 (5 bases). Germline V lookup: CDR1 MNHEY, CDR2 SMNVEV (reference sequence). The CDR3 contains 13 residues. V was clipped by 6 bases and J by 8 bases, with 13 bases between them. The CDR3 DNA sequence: TGTGCCAGCAGCCCGCCAGGGCGAGAAAAACTGTTTTTT. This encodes CASSPPGREKLFF.

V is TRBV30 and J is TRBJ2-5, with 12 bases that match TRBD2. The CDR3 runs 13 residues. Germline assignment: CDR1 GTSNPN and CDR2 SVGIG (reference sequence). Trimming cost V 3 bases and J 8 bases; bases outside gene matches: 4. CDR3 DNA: TGTGCCTGGAGGGCGACTAGCGGGGGAACCCAGTACTTC. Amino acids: CAWRATSGGTQYF.

CDR3 in amino acids: CASSPQGASTEAFF. CDR3 DNA sequence: TGTGCCAGCAGCCCACAGGGGGCGAGCACTGAAGCTTTCTTT. This chain connects TRBV7-9 to TRBJ1-1; 9 nucleotides match TRBD1. The V gene's germline CDR1 is SEHNR and CDR2 FQNEAQ (reference sequence). V gave up 5 bases and J gave up 4 bases; unmatched junction bases: 5. The CDR3 runs to 14 residues. The full variable domain, its missing parts supplied by reference TRBV7-9 and TRBJ1-1, is DTGVSQNPRHKITKRGQNVTFRCDPISEHNRLYWYRQTLGQGPEFLTYFQNEAQLEKSRLLSDRFSAERPKGSFSTLEIQRTEQGDSAMYLCASSPQGASTEAFFGQGTRLTVV.

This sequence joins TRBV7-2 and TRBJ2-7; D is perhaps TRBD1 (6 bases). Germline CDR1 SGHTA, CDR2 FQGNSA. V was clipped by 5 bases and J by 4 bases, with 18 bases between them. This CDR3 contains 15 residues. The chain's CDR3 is CASSPRTGPQYEQYF. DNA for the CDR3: TGTGCCAGCAGCCCCCGCACAGGGCCCCAATACGAGCAGTACTTC.

The CDR3 nucleotides are TGTGCCAGTAGTCCAGGCCGCCTGGGCGGGGCCTCCTACGAGCAGTACTTC. It encodes CASSPGRLGGASYEQYF. The V call is TRBV19, the J call TRBJ2-7, with D possibly matching TRBD2 (6 bases). The germline V gene encodes CDR1 LNHDA and CDR2 SQIVND (reference sequence). This CDR3 spans 17 amino acids. Between the trimmed V and J ends, which lost 5 bases and 0 bases, there was a span of 20 bases.

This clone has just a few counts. CDR3 sequence (DNA): TGTGCCAGCAGCTTAGCCCCTAGCGGGGTCTACAATGAGCAGTTCTTC. Protein sequence: CASSLAPSGVYNEQFF. The rearrangement links TRBV7-2 to TRBJ2-1; 9 nucleotides agree with TRBD2. Germline CDR1 is SGHTA and CDR2 is FQGNSA. V lost 0 bases to trimming and J lost 3 bases; unmatched junction nucleotides: 3. The CDR3 is 16 amino acids.

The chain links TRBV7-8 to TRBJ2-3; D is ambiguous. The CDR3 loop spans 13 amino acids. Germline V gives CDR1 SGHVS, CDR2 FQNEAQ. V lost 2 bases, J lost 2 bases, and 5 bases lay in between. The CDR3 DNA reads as TGTGCCAGCAGCTTACTAGTCACAGATACGCAGTATTTT. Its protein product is CASSLLVTDTQYF.

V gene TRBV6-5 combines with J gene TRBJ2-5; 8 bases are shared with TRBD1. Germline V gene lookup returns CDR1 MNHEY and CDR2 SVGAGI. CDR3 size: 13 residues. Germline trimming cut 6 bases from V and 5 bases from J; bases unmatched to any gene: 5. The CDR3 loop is CASSRQGKETQYF. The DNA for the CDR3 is TGTGCCAGCAGCCGACAGGGGAAGGAGACCCAGTACTTC.

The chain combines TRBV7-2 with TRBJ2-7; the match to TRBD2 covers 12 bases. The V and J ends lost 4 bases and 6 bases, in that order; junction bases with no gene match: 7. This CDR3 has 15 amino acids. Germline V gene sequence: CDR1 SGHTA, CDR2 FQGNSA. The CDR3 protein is CASSSGLAGSSEQYF. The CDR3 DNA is TGTGCCAGCAGCTCAGGACTAGCGGGGTCCAGCGAGCAGTACTTC.

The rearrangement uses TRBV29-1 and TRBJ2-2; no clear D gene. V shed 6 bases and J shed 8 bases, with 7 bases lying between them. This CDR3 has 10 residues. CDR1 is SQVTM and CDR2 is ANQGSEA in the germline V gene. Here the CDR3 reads CSVYSGELFF. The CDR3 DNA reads TGCAGCGTATATTCGGGGGAGCTGTTTTTT.

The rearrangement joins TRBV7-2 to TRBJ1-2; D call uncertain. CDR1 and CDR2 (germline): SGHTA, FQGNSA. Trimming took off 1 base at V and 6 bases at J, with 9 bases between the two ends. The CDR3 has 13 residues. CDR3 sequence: CASSLVRKNGYTF. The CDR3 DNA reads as TGTGCCAGCAGCTTAGTGAGAAAAAATGGCTACACCTTC.

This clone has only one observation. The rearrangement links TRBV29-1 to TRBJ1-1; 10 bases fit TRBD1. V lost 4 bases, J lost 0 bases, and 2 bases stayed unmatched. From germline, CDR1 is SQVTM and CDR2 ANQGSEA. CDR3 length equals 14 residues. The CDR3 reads CSVADRGMNTEAFF. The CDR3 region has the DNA TGCAGCGTTGCGGACAGGGGGATGAACACTGAAGCTTTCTTT.

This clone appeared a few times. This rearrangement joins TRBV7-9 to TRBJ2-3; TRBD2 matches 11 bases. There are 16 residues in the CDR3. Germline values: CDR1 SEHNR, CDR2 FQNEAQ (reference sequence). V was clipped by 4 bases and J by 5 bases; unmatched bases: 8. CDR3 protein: CASSSALAGGVDTQYF. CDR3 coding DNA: TGTGCCAGCAGCTCGGCGCTAGCGGGGGGTGTAGATACGCAGTATTTT.

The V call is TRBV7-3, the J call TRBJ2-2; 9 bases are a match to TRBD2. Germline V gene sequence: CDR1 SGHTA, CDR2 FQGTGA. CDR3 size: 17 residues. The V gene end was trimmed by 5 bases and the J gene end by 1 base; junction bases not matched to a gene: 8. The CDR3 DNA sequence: TGTGCCAGCAGCCCACTTAGCGGGAGTAAGAACACCGGGGAGCTGTTTTTT. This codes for CASSPLSGSKNTGELFF.

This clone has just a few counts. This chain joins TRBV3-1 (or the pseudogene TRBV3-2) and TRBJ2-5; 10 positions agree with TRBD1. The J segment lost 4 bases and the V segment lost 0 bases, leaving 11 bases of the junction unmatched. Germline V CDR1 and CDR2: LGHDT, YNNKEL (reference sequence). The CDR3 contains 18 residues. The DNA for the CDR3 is TGTGCCAGCAGCCAAGATCGAGGAGGGGACAGGGGCCTAGAGACCCAGTACTTC. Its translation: CASSQDRGGDRGLETQYF.

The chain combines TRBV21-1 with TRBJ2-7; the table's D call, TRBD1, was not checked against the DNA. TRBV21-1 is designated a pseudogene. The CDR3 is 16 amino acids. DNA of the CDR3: TGTGCCAGCAGCAAAGCGGGGGCAGGGGGTCTCGACGAGCAGTACTTC. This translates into CASSKAGAGGLDEQYF.

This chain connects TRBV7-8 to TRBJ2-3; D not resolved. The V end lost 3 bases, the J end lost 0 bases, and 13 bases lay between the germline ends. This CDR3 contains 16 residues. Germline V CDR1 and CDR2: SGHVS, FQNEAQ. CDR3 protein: CASSFLSGSSTDTQYF. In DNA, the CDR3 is TGTGCCAGCAGCTTTTTGTCGGGTTCTAGCACAGATACGCAGTATTTT.

CDR3 sequence reads: CASSVQGDGYEQYF. CDR3 nucleotide sequence: TGTGCCAGCAGTGTCCAGGGGGACGGCTACGAGCAGTACTTC. The chain employs TRBV2 and TRBJ2-7; 7 positions match TRBD1. This CDR3 spans 14 amino acids. V was clipped by 4 bases and J by 3 bases; unmatched bases: 6. CDR1 SNHLY and CDR2 FYNNEI come from the germline V gene.

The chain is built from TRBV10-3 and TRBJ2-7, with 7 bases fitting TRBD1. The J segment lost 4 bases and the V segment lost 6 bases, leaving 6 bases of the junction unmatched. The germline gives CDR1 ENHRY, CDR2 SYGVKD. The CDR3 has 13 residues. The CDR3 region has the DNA TGTGCCATCAGCCCCGGGACAGAGTACGAGCAGTACTTC. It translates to CAISPGTEYEQYF.

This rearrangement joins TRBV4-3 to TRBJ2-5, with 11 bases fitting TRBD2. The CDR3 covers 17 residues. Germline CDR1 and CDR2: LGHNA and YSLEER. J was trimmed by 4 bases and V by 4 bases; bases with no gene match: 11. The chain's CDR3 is CASSRELTSGGGETQYF. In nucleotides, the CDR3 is TGCGCCAGCAGCCGAGAGCTCACTAGCGGGGGTGGAGAGACCCAGTACTTC.

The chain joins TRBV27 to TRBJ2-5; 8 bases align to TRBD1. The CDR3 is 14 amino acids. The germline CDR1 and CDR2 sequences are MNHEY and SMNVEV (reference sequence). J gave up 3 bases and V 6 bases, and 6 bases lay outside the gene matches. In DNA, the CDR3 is TGTGCCAGCAGCCCCCGACAGGGGAAAGAGACCCAGTACTTC. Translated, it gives CASSPRQGKETQYF.

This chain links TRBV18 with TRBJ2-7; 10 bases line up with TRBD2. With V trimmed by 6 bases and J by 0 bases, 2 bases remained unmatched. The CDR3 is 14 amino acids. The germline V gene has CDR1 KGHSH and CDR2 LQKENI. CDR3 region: CASSPSGSSYEQYF. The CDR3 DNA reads TGTGCCAGCTCTCCTAGCGGGAGCTCCTACGAGCAGTACTTC.

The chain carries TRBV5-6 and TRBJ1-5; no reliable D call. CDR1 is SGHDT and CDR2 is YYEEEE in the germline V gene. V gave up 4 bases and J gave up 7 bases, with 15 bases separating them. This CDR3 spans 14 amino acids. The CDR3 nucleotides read TGTGCCAGCAGCCAAGCAGGTCTTAGGCAGCCCCAGCATTTT. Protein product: CASSQAGLRQPQHF.

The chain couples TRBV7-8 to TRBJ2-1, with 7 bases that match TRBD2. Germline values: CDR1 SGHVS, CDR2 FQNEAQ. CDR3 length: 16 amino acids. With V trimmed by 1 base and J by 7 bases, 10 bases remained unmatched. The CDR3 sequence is CASSLDSGPQWNEQFF. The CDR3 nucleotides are TGTGCCAGCAGCTTAGATAGCGGGCCCCAGTGGAATGAGCAGTTCTTC.